Shown below are 2 T cell receptor beta chains from a single sample sequenced in a study of shared clonotypes between healthy human individuals. Profiled with immunoSEQ multiplex PCR; TCRdb holds only in-frame clones, not every one. Of under 150,000 clones listed, more than 65% are singletons. The material sequenced was memory CD8+ T cells sorted from blood. Subset reported: CD45RO+ cells pooled with CCR7-negative TemRA cells. All receptors derive from a young woman in good health.

The gene calls are TRBV6-6 and TRBJ2-7, with TRBD1 identical over 7 bases. Germline assignment: CDR1 MNHNY and CDR2 SVGAGI (reference sequence). J lost 2 bases, V lost 7 bases, and 14 bases had no gene match. The CDR3 runs to 16 residues. CDR3 sequence: CASIPWDRNIPYEQYF. As DNA, the CDR3 is TGTGCCAGCATACCATGGGACAGAAACATCCCCTACGAGCAGTACTTC.

This clone appeared many times. V is TRBV6-6 and J is TRBJ1-5; D remains unclear. The CDR3 is 13 amino acids. Trimming pared 6 bases from V and 4 bases from J, leaving 10 bases between. CDR1 is MNHNY, CDR2 SVGAGI, per germline (reference sequence). The CDR3 sequence is CASRSPENQPQHF. The CDR3 DNA is TGTGCCAGCAGAAGTCCGGAGAATCAGCCCCAGCATTTT.